The source of this TCR beta chain is a study of T cell responses to AZD1222 COVID-19 vaccine (dated by TCRdb to the early 2020s). Context from the whole study: Because spike-specific TCR depth and breadth did not differ between the two schedules, AZD1222 recipients who got a second dose at roughly 4 weeks were pooled with those who got a second dose at roughly 12 weeks. A total of approximately 250 trial participants underwent TCR sequencing, of whom 200 to 220 had received two doses of AZD1222 and around 26 had received two doses of the MenACWY control vaccine. Enrollment into the trials was organized by age into subgroups of 18-55, 56-69 and 70-plus years, and those subgroups contained about 160, 30 and 59 TCR-sequenced participants, respectively. Study-wide findings and limitations: In the small 56-69-year group, the increase in depth fell short of significance, most likely because of low power. Spike-specific TCR breadth and depth rose significantly after two AZD1222 doses compared with day 0 and with MenACWY recipients. Reportedly, close to half of the unique spike-specific TCRs recognized epitopes lying outside the regions that are mutated in the B.1.351 and B.1.1.7 variants. Participants were mostly white British and included more females than males, and it was suggested by the authors that clonal diversity may have been underestimated. Only six AZD1222 recipients were SARS-CoV-2 seropositive at baseline, limiting conclusions about previously exposed vaccinees. Because no day 14 peak-response samples were available, repertoires were characterized only after the peak T cell response. CD4 TCRs associated with the vaccine covered the entire spike protein, and the dominant responses were in regions 160-218 and 743-854.

The CDR3 regions of human TCRbeta chains were analyzed by immunosequencing. In the original analysis: Repertoire TCRs were checked for matches against a reference library of SARS-CoV-2-specific TCRs that had been generated using the MIRA antigen-specificity platform. Breadth was defined as the fraction of unique TCRs that were SARS-CoV-2-associated, and depth was defined as the fraction of total T cells that were SARS-CoV-2-associated. Using the MIRA data, each spike-specific TCR was assigned both to the spike region to which the TCR was reactive and to a CD4 or CD8 class. Log10-transformed breadth and depth values were compared by one-way ANOVA with Sidak's multiple comparisons tests. The clones in this table, taken by TCRdb from immuneACCESS, are in-frame only. Not every clone is retained; where verified, under half of the shortfall comes from an unresolved V gene, and the cause of the rest is unknown. The DNA gave D and trimming, while V, J and clone size come from that table. Recorded for this sample are more than 95,000 clones; roughly 93% of them occurred a single time. The ten largest clones add up to 4.5% to 5% of the sample.

A word on this clone: Its antigen remains unidentified. No base quality values were provided; no much bigger clone lies one nucleotide off.

The time point tag for this specimen amounts to: baseline before first vaccination. Vaccinee samples came from UK trials COV001 and COV002, including a single-blind randomized controlled phase 2/3 trial of AZD1222 (ChAdOx1 nCoV-19) in healthy adults. For TCRbeta chain sequencing, PBMC samples were collected from trial participants at day 0 and at day 28 after the second dose. This receptor was identified in an adult in good health. The material sequenced was peripheral blood, taken on day 0 of AZD1222 vaccination.

The DNA reads TGTGCCTGGAGTGTGGGACTGCTAAGAGGGGATGAAAAACTGTTTTTT. This gives the protein CAWSVGLLRGDEKLFF. The rearrangement joined TRBV30 to TRBJ1-4; the D gene is perhaps TRBD1, from 5 matching bases. The germline V gene (reference sequence) specifies GTSNPN as CDR1 and SVGIG as CDR2. Trimming costs V 0 bases and J 6 bases, and their ends lie 17 bases apart. The CDR3 holds 16 amino acids from the cysteine to the phenylalanine. CDR3 DNA only is kept here, 48 bases in frame from base 1.